Below, one T cell receptor beta chain is given with its context. The repertoire was sequenced with immunoSEQ multiplex PCR; TCRdb's copy has only in-frame clones and lacks some. This sample carries approximately 150,000 clones, roughly 82% of them seen once, and the ten largest clones take around 15%. The data were taken from a study of blood T cell repertoires in COVID-19. Study in general: Samples taken during acute and convalescent COVID-19 were collected in the United States, Italy and Spain.

CDR1 is MGHDK and CDR2 is SYGVNS in the germline V gene. The CDR3 is made up of 11 amino acids. Trimming took 5 bases from V and 2 from J, leaving 3 bases between them. V gene TRBV25-1 combines with J gene TRBJ1-2; D is ambiguous. The TCR sequence derives from a human donor with acute or convalescent COVID-19. The donor label of this sample is uncertain. Input material: peripheral blood. CDR3 DNA: TGTGCCAGCAGTCGGAACTATGGCTACACCTTC. This sequence encodes CASSRNYGYTF.